Listed here are 18 T cell receptor beta chains from one sample, sequenced in a study of blood T cell repertoires in COVID-19 (dated by TCRdb to between 2020 and 2021). Library method: the immunoSEQ multiplex PCR assay. Sourced from immuneACCESS, this table was stored by TCRdb with only in-frame sequences that have V and J called. A share of the clones is absent; for the studies checked, an unresolved V gene accounts for under half, and the remainder has no known explanation. The sample data list 120,000 or so clones, and 84% of these were observed just once. The ten largest account for around 4.2% of the sample. The specimen sequenced was PBMCs or T cells enriched from blood (not recorded which). These TCRs come from a woman in her thirties who had recovered from COVID-19.

The genes are TRBV28 and TRBJ1-1; D is ambiguous. The V gene's germline CDR1 is MDHEN and CDR2 SYDVKM. This CDR3 comprises 16 residues. Trimming pared 3 bases from V and 1 base from J, leaving 15 bases between. CDR3 DNA: TGTGCCAGCAGTTTCCAGCGGGGAATGGGGAACACTGAAGCTTTCTTT. It codes for CASSFQRGMGNTEAFF.

This chain joins TRBV18 and TRBJ2-1; the match to TRBD1 covers 8 bases. The CDR3 length is 14 residues. Germline V gene sequence: CDR1 KGHSH, CDR2 LQKENI. Germline trimming cut 1 base from V and 6 bases from J; bases unmatched to any gene: 2. The CDR3 loop is CASSPRTGFNEQFF. Here the CDR3 DNA reads TGTGCCAGCTCACCACGGACAGGGTTCAATGAGCAGTTCTTC.

V is TRBV4-1 and J is TRBJ2-1; no definite D call. Between the trimmed V and J ends, which lost 3 bases and 0 bases, there was a span of 18 bases. The germline V gene has CDR1 MGHRA and CDR2 YSYEKL. The CDR3 spans 18 residues. CDR3 loop: CASSQVSTAQSSYNEQFF. The DNA for the CDR3 is TGCGCCAGCAGCCAGGTGTCGACTGCCCAGAGCTCCTACAATGAGCAGTTCTTC.

On this clone: This sample also contains other DNA sequences that code for the same CDR3. This chain joins TRBV7-9 and TRBJ1-6; D may be TRBD1 (6 bases). Trimming shortened V by 1 base and J by 9 bases, and 10 bases separated the two germline ends. The germline V gene has CDR1 SEHNR and CDR2 FQNEAQ (reference sequence). The CDR3 is 14 residues long. This CDR3 reads CASSLGTVGSPLHF. The CDR3 bases are TGTGCCAGCAGCTTAGGGACAGTAGGTTCACCCCTCCACTTT.

V gene TRBV11-3 combines with J gene TRBJ2-1; 7 bases agree with TRBD1. The CDR3 runs 14 residues. Per the germline V gene, CDR1 is SGHNT and CDR2 is YENEEA. Losses at the gene ends were 3 bases for V and 5 bases for J; bases not matched to a gene: 4. CDR3 in amino acids: CASSLGTANNEQFF. The CDR3 DNA sequence: TGTGCCAGCAGCTTGGGGACAGCTAACAATGAGCAGTTCTTC. The whole variable domain, remainder taken from reference TRBV11-3 and TRBJ2-1, is EAGVVQSPRYKIIEKKQPVAFWCNPISGHNTLYWYLQNLGQGPELLIRYENEEAVDDSQLPKDRFSAERLKGVDSTLKIQPAELGDSAVYLCASSLGTANNEQFFGPGTRLTVL.

V is TRBV15 and J is TRBJ2-6; 7 positions agree with TRBD1. From germline, CDR1 is LNHNV and CDR2 YYDKDF (reference sequence). The CDR3 contains 19 residues. J gave up 1 base and V 4 bases, and 13 bases lay outside the gene matches. CDR3 loop: CATSTRPGGRGSGANVLTF. The CDR3 nucleotides are TGTGCCACCAGCACCAGGCCAGGGGGTAGGGGTTCTGGGGCCAACGTCCTGACTTTC.

This rearrangement joins TRBV27 to TRBJ2-5, with D possibly TRBD2 on 5 matching bases. V lost 2 bases and J lost 7, with 14 bases in between. The germline V gene encodes CDR1 MNHEY and CDR2 SMNVEV (reference sequence). The length of the CDR3 is 14 residues. CDR3 in amino acids: CASSLRSQAATQYF. The CDR3 DNA is TGTGCCAGCAGTTTAAGGTCCCAAGCGGCGACCCAGTACTTC.

CDR3 nucleotide sequence: TGTGCCAGCAGCTTAGTTCGTGCTAGCCTTTACAATGAGCAGTTCTTC. This codes for CASSLVRASLYNEQFF. The rearrangement uses TRBV7-8 and TRBJ2-1; D perhaps matches TRBD2 (5 bases). Germline-derived CDR1 and CDR2 are SGHVS and FQNEAQ. The V and J ends lost 1 base and 4 bases respectively, with 14 bases between them. The CDR3 totals 16 residues. The full variable domain, rest sourced from reference TRBV7-8 and TRBJ2-1, is GAGVSQSPRYKVAKRGQDVALRCDPISGHVSLFWYQQALGQGPEFLTYFQNEAQLDKSGLPSDRFFAERPEGSVSTLKIQRTQQEDSAVYLCASSLVRASLYNEQFFGPGTRLTVL.

This chain links TRBV4-3 with TRBJ2-7; 12 bases agree with TRBD1. The CDR3 is made up of 16 amino acids. J was trimmed by 5 bases and V by 2 bases; bases with no gene match: 7. The germline CDR1 and CDR2 sequences are LGHNA and YSLEER. In DNA, the CDR3 is TGCGCCAGCAGCCAAAAAACCGGGACAGGGGGCAACGAGCAGTACTTC. Encoded protein: CASSQKTGTGGNEQYF.

The chain is built from TRBV3-1 (or the pseudogene TRBV3-2) and TRBJ1-2; D is uncertain. Between the trimmed V and J ends, which lost 1 base and 8 bases, there was a span of 14 bases. The CDR3 consists of 14 residues. CDR1 and CDR2 from the germline V gene are LGHDT and YNNKEL (reference sequence). The CDR3 bases are TGTGCCAGCAGCCAAGTTGGCTACAAGGAGGGCTACACCTTC. Translated, it gives CASSQVGYKEGYTF.

The V and J genes are TRBV4-2 and TRBJ2-1; 9 bases are shared with TRBD2. V was clipped by 4 bases and J by 6 bases; unmatched bases: 19. Germline V CDR1 and CDR2: LGHNA, YNFKEQ. CDR3 length: 19 amino acids. CDR3 region: CASSPRGSGRRDWGNEQFF. DNA for the CDR3: TGTGCCAGCAGCCCCAGAGGTAGCGGGAGACGGGACTGGGGCAATGAGCAGTTCTTC.

CDR3 sequence (DNA): TGTGCCAGCAGTCCTTATCTTTCCTACGAGCAGTACTTC. Translated, it gives CASSPYLSYEQYF. V and J are TRBV6-1 and TRBJ2-7; D gene ambiguous. Germline CDR1 and CDR2: MNHNS and SASEGT. V was clipped by 5 bases and J by 1 base, with 9 bases between them. This CDR3 has 13 residues.

J is TRBJ2-7 and V is TRBV4-1, with 9 bases fitting TRBD2. The CDR3 runs to 15 residues. From germline, CDR1 is MGHRA and CDR2 YSYEKL. V shed 1 base and J 5 bases; nucleotides not matched to a gene: 6. CDR3 bases: TGCGCCAGCAGCCAAGTCGGGTTAGCGGGAGACGAGCAGTACTTC. Translated: CASSQVGLAGDEQYF.

V is TRBV30 and J is TRBJ2-3; 11 bases are a match to TRBD2. Germline CDR1 reads GTSNPN; CDR2 reads SVGIG (reference sequence). The CDR3 loop spans 14 amino acids. V lost 5 bases, J lost 5 bases, and 6 bases stayed unmatched. The CDR3 region is CAWGWLAGGDTQYF. Written as DNA, the CDR3 is TGTGCCTGGGGCTGGCTAGCGGGAGGAGATACGCAGTATTTT.

The chain has TRBV7-8 and TRBJ1-1; D uncertain. The CDR3 contains 12 residues. Trimming pared 5 bases from V and 5 bases from J, leaving 9 bases between. From germline, CDR1 is SGHVS and CDR2 FQNEAQ. In nucleotides, the CDR3 is TGTGCCAGCAGCCCGCCCAGAACTGAAGCTTTCTTT. Its translation: CASSPPRTEAFF.

This chain uses TRBV9 with TRBJ1-6, with D uncertain. CDR1 is SGDLS, CDR2 YYNGEE, per germline. V shed 3 bases and J shed 9 bases, with 16 bases lying between them. The CDR3 covers 15 residues. CDR3 amino acids: CASSGRALSGSPLHF. The CDR3 coding sequence is TGTGCCAGCAGCGGACGGGCCCTGAGCGGTTCACCCCTCCACTTT.

The chain carries TRBV28 and TRBJ2-7, with D uncertain. Trimming shortened V by 1 base and J by 4 bases, and 14 bases separated the two germline ends. Germline CDR1 and CDR2: MDHEN and SYDVKM. The CDR3 consists of 15 residues. For the CDR3, the DNA is TGTGCCAGCAGTTTATCCGACATGTCTCCTTACGAGCAGTACTTC. As protein: CASSLSDMSPYEQYF.

The chain links TRBV5-6 to TRBJ2-5; a possible D gene is TRBD1 (5 bases). The CDR3 consists of 15 residues. Germline CDR1 SGHDT, CDR2 YYEEEE. Trimming took off 3 bases at V and 2 bases at J, with 14 bases between the two ends. Here the CDR3 DNA reads TGTGCCAGCAGCTGGCAGGGTTTTACACAAGAGACCCAGTACTTC. This codes for CASSWQGFTQETQYF.